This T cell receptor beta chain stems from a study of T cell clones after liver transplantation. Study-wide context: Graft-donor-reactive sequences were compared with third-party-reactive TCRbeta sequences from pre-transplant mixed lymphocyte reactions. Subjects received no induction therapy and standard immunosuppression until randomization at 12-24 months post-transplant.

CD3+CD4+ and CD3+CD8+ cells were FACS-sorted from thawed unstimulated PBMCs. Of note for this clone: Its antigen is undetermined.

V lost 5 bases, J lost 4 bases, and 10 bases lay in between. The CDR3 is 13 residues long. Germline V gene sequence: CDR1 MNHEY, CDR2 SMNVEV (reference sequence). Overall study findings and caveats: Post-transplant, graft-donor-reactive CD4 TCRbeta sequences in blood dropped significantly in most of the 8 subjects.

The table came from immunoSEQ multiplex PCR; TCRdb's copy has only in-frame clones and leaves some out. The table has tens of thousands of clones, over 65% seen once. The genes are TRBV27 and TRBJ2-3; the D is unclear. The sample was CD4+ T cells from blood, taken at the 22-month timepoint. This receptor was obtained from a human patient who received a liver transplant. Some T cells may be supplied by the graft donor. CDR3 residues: CASSQMRPDTQYF. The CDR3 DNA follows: TGTGCCAGCAGTCAAATGAGACCAGATACGCAGTATTTT.